This record covers a single T cell receptor beta chain. Its cognate antigen is unknown. The germline V gene has CDR1 SGHVS and CDR2 FQNEAQ. The CDR3 sequence is 16 residues long. Trimming took 3 bases from V and 1 from J, leaving 13 bases between them. The data originate from a study of cytomegalovirus exposure and HLA in healthy donors. Whole-study findings and limits: Relative to the roughly 700-donor mean, N-insertions were reportedly fewer in an Asian-associated ancestry cluster in a later analysis.

Researchers ran the PCR with 60 Vbeta and 13 Jbeta primers. Libraries were prepared by immunoSEQ multiplex PCR; TCRdb keeps only in-frame clonotypes and omits some of them. Of fewer than 350,000 clones listed, around nine tenths are singletons. The rearrangement uses TRBV7-8 and TRBJ1-3; tentative D call: TRBD1 (6 bases). The sequenced sample consisted of PBMCs. The receptor was isolated from a woman between 18 and 29 years old in good health and CMV-seronegative. The CDR3 DNA follows: TGTGCCAGCAGCTTTCCCCCGGGGACATCTGGAAACACCATATATTTT. Its translation is CASSFPPGTSGNTIYF.